This T cell receptor (beta chain) was documented in a study of T cell changes during pregnancy in multiple sclerosis. V lost 1 base and J 1 base, leaving 13 bases between the germline ends. This CDR3 has 16 residues. Germline V CDR1 and CDR2: SGHVS, FQNEAQ. Data came from immunoSEQ multiplex PCR; TCRdb stores just in-frame clones and leaves some out. This repertoire shows about 32,000 clones, roughly 87% found once; its top ten account for 11%. This chain uses TRBV7-8 with TRBJ1-1; perhaps TRBD1 as D (5 bases). The sample consisted of CD8+ T cells from peripheral blood mononuclear cells, taken in the third trimester of pregnancy. This sequence originates from a female donor with multiple sclerosis, enrolled in a pregnancy study. The CDR3 loop reads CASSLGLAGPNTEAFF. For the CDR3, the DNA is TGTGCCAGCAGCTTAGGGTTAGCGGGGCCGAACACTGAAGCTTTCTTT.